This T cell receptor (beta chain) was sequenced in a study of early T cells in non-severe SARS-CoV-2 infection. Study-wide context: Unsorted whole blood bulk RNA was sequenced, with unpaired chains.

Attachment of unique molecular identifiers was made to individual cDNA molecules. Each CDR3 protein gets one entry after TCRdb re-called the 5' RACE reads with MiXCR. The sample has around 64,000 distinct CDR3 sequences; approximately 10% are singletons. This clonotype was seen a handful of times. Its cognate antigen is unknown. General study points: VDJdb-based matching was biased toward anti-spike CD8 responses and missed private and CD4 specificities.

This CDR3 is built from 15 residues. Germline CDR1 reads LGHDT; CDR2 reads YNNKEL (reference sequence). Trimming cost V 0 bases and J 0 bases, with 6 bases left between them. The chain combines TRBV3-1 with TRBJ2-1; D ambiguous. Specimen: whole blood, collected at baseline. The TCR was taken from an adult who was a healthcare worker with PCR-confirmed SARS-CoV-2 infection or an uninfected control (not recorded which). The DNA of the CDR3 is TGTGCCAGCAGCCAAGACACAAACTCCTACAATGAGCAGTTCTTC. Translated: CASSQDTNSYNEQFF.